This T cell receptor (beta chain) derives from a study of blood T cells in healthy people across ages. This clonotype was counted between two and nine times. The CDR3 has 15 residues. CDR1 and CDR2 (germline): SQVTM, ANQGSEA. Trimming removed 4 bases at V and 3 bases at J, with 18 bases between. The second PCR ran about 7 to 12 cycles with a sample-barcoded 5' primer and J-beta primers. In TCRdb, the 5' RACE reads were re-called with MiXCR into one record per CDR3 protein. The sample lists about 1,000,000 distinct CDR3 sequences, around 45% occurring once. The sample was blood. The rearrangement links TRBV29-1 to TRBJ1-2; a possible D gene is TRBD1 (5 bases). The sequence derives from a woman aged 60-70 years in good health. CDR3 loop: CSVAGGDRGHYGYTF. CDR3 bases: TGCAGCGTTGCGGGCGGGGACCGAGGTCACTATGGCTACACCTTC.